Below, 18 T cell receptor beta chains from the same sample are listed, as sequenced in a study of blood T cells in healthy people across ages. Primed by a sample-barcoded 5' primer and a J-beta primer mix, a second PCR proceeded for 7 to 11 cycles. TCRdb fed the 5' RACE reads into MiXCR, producing one record per CDR3 protein. Seen here are about 1.5 million distinct CDR3 sequences, 35% to 45% observed once, and the top ten hold roughly 7.7%. The sequenced sample was blood. These receptors were taken from a woman younger than 35 in good health.

In this sample, this clonotype turned up a few times. The chain is built from TRBV20-1 and TRBJ2-7; D not certain. This CDR3 is built from 13 residues. Germline V gene lookup returns CDR1 DFQATT and CDR2 SNEGSKA (reference sequence). V lost 5 bases and J 0 bases, leaving 11 bases between the germline ends. The CDR3 spells CSAHSSTSYEQYF. The CDR3 DNA is TGCAGTGCTCACTCGAGCACCTCCTACGAGCAGTACTTC.

This clonotype was counted ten times or more. The gene calls are TRBV6-5 and TRBJ2-7; 7 nucleotides align to TRBD2. This CDR3 has 15 amino acids. The germline gives CDR1 MNHEY, CDR2 SVGAGI. The ends lost 6 bases at V and 0 bases at J; junction bases unmatched: 8. The CDR3 protein is CASRGAGTDSYEQYF. CDR3 nucleotides: TGTGCCAGCAGGGGAGCGGGGACGGACTCCTACGAGCAGTACTTC.

This chain joins TRBV28 and TRBJ2-1; D perhaps matches TRBD2 (6 bases). This CDR3 is 16 amino acids long. Looked up from germline, CDR1 is MDHEN and CDR2 is SYDVKM. Trimming removed 7 bases at V and 0 bases at J, with 16 bases between. The CDR3, as DNA: TGTGCCAGCACCCAAGCGGGCCTAAGCTCCTACAATGAGCAGTTCTTC. It translates to CASTQAGLSSYNEQFF.

This clonotype was seen only a few times. The chain carries TRBV11-2 and TRBJ2-1; TRBD2 matches at 7 bases. Per germline, CDR1 SGHAT and CDR2 FQNNGV. This CDR3 region has 15 residues. V shed 0 bases, J shed 3 bases, and the junction held 2 bases outside the gene matches. The CDR3, as DNA: TGTGCCAGCAGCTTAGAAGCGGGGCTCTACAATGAGCAGTTCTTC. Amino acid sequence: CASSLEAGLYNEQFF.

The chain recombines TRBV7-9 with TRBJ2-1; 8 nucleotides match TRBD1. Germline loops: CDR1 SEHNR, CDR2 FQNEAQ (reference sequence). CDR3 length: 15 amino acids. Here the CDR3 reads CAGSLPRGPYNEQFF. The CDR3 coding sequence is TGTGCTGGCAGCCTCCCCAGGGGGCCGTACAATGAGCAGTTCTTC.

V usage is TRBV7-9 and J usage is TRBJ1-4; possibly TRBD1 for D (5 bases). The CDR3 sequence is 17 residues long. Trimming shortened V by 1 base and J by 1 base, and 13 bases separated the two germline ends. Germline V CDR1 and CDR2: SEHNR, FQNEAQ (reference sequence). As DNA, the CDR3 is TGTGCCAGCAGCTTAGTGGCGGGGCGACGAACTAATGAAAAACTGTTTTTT. This translates into CASSLVAGRRTNEKLFF.

J is TRBJ2-5 and V is TRBV3-1, with 7 positions matching TRBD2. The J call may be in error: the DNA end matches TRBJ2-7 better. Per the germline V gene, CDR1 is LGHDT and CDR2 is YNNKEL (reference sequence). The CDR3 totals 15 residues. CDR3: CASSQRGGASVEQYF. The CDR3 DNA sequence: TGTGCCAGCAGCCAACGGGGAGGGGCCTCAGTCGAGCAGTACTTC.

This clonotype was recorded a few times. The V gene is TRBV7-8, the J gene TRBJ1-2; D unresolved. Trimming left V 2 bases short and J 6 bases short, with 10 bases between. This CDR3 is 13 amino acids long. The V gene's germline CDR1 is SGHVS and CDR2 FQNEAQ. The CDR3: CASSLSPLDGYTF. The CDR3 region has the DNA TGTGCCAGCAGCTTAAGTCCATTGGATGGCTACACCTTC.

This chain joins TRBV20-1 and TRBJ1-2, with TRBD1 matching 11 bases. This CDR3 is 15 amino acids long. The V gene end was trimmed by 1 base and the J gene end by 3 bases; junction bases not matched to a gene: 4. CDR1 is DFQATT and CDR2 is SNEGSKA in the germline V gene (reference sequence). CDR3 loop: CSARGTGGAYYGYTF. The CDR3 DNA reads TGCAGTGCTAGAGGGACAGGGGGCGCGTACTATGGCTACACCTTC.

The chain recombines TRBV27 with TRBJ1-2, with D possibly being TRBD1 (5 bases). The germline V and J ends were trimmed by 0 bases and 7 bases, with 9 bases remaining between them. Germline V gene sequence: CDR1 MNHEY, CDR2 SMNVEV (reference sequence). This CDR3 is built from 13 residues. CDR3 amino acids: CASSLSEGLGYTF. The CDR3 nucleotides are TGTGCCAGCAGTTTATCGGAGGGACTTGGCTACACCTTC.

This chain links TRBV30 with TRBJ1-1; D is unclear. This CDR3 contains 13 residues. The V gene lost 0 bases and the J gene lost 1 base, with 6 bases spanning the gap. CDR1 and CDR2 (germline): GTSNPN, SVGIG (reference sequence). The CDR3 nucleotides are TGTGCCTGGAGTGTTGGAGCGAACACTGAAGCTTTCTTT. Translating it yields CAWSVGANTEAFF.

The chain has TRBV7-8 and TRBJ2-1, with unresolved D. The CDR3 spans 11 residues. The V end was cut by 5 bases, the J end by 12 bases, with 11 bases between. Germline V gives CDR1 SGHVS, CDR2 FQNEAQ. CDR3 coding DNA: TGTGCCAGCAGCCTAAGGCATGTGCAGTTCTTC. Its protein product is CASSLRHVQFF.

The V call is TRBV11-2, the J call TRBJ2-2, with 9 bases lining up with TRBD2. The CDR3 extends over 17 amino acids. V lost 5 bases to trimming and J lost 0 bases; unmatched junction nucleotides: 7. Germline values: CDR1 SGHAT, CDR2 FQNNGV. The CDR3 region has the DNA TGTGCCAGCAGCCCTTCGTCTAGCGGGACGAACACCGGGGAGCTGTTTTTT. Amino acids: CASSPSSSGTNTGELFF.

This chain links TRBV28 with TRBJ2-3; perhaps TRBD2 as D (5 bases). Germline lookup yields CDR1 MDHEN and CDR2 SYDVKM. CDR3 length: 15 residues. Trimming pared 2 bases from V and 2 bases from J, leaving 11 bases between. CDR3 bases: TGTGCCAGCAGTTTACGAACGGGGTACACAGATACGCAGTATTTT. Protein sequence: CASSLRTGYTDTQYF.

The chain links TRBV29-1 to TRBJ1-2; a possible D gene is TRBD1 (5 bases). The V gene's germline CDR1 is SQVTM and CDR2 ANQGSEA. The CDR3 runs to 16 residues. The V and J ends lost 1 base and 3 bases respectively, with 18 bases between them. The CDR3, as DNA: TGCAGCGTTGAAGGTCCAGGGCAGGGTATTGACTATGGCTACACCTTC. This codes for CSVEGPGQGIDYGYTF.

The gene calls are TRBV25-1 and TRBJ1-5, with D perhaps TRBD1 (5 bases). Germline values: CDR1 MGHDK, CDR2 SYGVNS. Trimming cost V 4 bases and J 7 bases, with 11 bases left between them. The CDR3 is 13 amino acids. The CDR3 DNA is TGTGCCAGCAGTGGCGGGACGATGCAGCCCCAGCATTTT. This translates into CASSGGTMQPQHF.

This chain links TRBV7-6 with TRBJ2-1; tentatively, D is TRBD2 (5 bases). V lost 2 bases to trimming and J lost 8 bases, with 13 bases between them. CDR3 size: 14 residues. The V gene's germline CDR1 is SGHVS and CDR2 FNYEAQ. DNA of the CDR3: TGTGCCAGCAGCTTAATGAGCCCAGCGGATGAGCAGTTCTTC. Its translation is CASSLMSPADEQFF.

The chain couples TRBV4-1 to TRBJ2-5; D is ambiguous. CDR1 is MGHRA, CDR2 YSYEKL, per germline. Deletions cut 1 base from V and 4 bases from J, with 13 bases between. The CDR3 length is 15 residues. CDR3 sequence reads: CASSQVGVARETQYF. CDR3 in DNA: TGCGCCAGCAGCCAAGTAGGCGTAGCTAGAGAGACCCAGTACTTC.